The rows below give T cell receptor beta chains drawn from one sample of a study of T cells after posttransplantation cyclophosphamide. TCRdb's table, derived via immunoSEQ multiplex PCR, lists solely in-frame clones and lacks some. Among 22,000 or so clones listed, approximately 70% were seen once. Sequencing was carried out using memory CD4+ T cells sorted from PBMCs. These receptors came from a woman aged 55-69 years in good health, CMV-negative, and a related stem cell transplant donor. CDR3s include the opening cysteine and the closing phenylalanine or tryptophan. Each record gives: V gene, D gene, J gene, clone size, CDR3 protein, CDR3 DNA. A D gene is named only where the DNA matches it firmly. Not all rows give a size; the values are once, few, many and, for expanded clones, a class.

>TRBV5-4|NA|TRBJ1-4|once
CASSLQGSNEKLFF
TGTGCCAGCAGCTTACAGGGTTCTAATGAAAAACTGTTTTTT
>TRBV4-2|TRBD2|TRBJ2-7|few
CASSQRPDGGSYEQYF
TGTGCCAGCAGCCAACGACCTGACGGGGGGTCCTACGAGCAGTACTTC
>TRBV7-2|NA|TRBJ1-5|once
CASSSVSNQPQHF
TGTGCCAGCAGCTCAGTTAGCAATCAGCCCCAGCATTTT
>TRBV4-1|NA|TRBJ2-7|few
CASSSGVTQYF
TGCGCCAGCAGCTCCGGTGTAACGCAGTACTTC
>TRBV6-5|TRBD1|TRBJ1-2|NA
CASTHRGGYTF
TGTGCCAGCACCCACAGGGGTGGCTACACCTTC
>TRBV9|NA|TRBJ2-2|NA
CASSVTETNTGELFF
TGTGCCAGCAGCGTGACAGAGACGAACACCGGGGAGCTGTTTTTT
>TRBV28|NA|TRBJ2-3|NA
CASSLLADTQYF
TGTGCCAGCAGCCTCTTAGCAGATACGCAGTATTTT
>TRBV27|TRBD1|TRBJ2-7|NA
CASSRQGANSAYEQYF
TGTGCCAGCAGTCGACAGGGGGCCAACTCAGCCTACGAGCAGTACTTC
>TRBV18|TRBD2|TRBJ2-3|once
CASSPGGSHTDTQYF
TGTGCCAGCTCACCGGGCGGGAGTCACACAGATACGCAGTATTTT
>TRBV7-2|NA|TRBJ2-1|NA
CASSLEEGSYNEQFF
TGTGCCAGCAGCTTAGAAGAGGGCTCCTACAATGAGCAGTTCTTC
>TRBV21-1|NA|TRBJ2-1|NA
CASSKGIAGGRNEQFF
TGTGCCAGCAGCAAAGGGATAGCGGGGGGCCGGAATGAGCAGTTCTTC
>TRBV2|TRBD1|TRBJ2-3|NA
CASSEGRGRADTQYF
TGTGCCAGCAGTGAAGGCAGGGGGCGGGCAGATACGCAGTATTTT
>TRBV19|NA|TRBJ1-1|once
CASSINTNTEAFF
TGTGCCAGTAGTATTAACACCAACACTGAAGCTTTCTTT
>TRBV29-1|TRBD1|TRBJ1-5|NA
CSVRGTDSNQPQHF
TGCAGCGTCAGAGGGACAGATAGCAATCAGCCCCAGCATTTT
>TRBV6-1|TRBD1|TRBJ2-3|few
CASSGDRAGTQYF
TGTGCCAGCAGTGGGGACAGGGCAGGTACGCAGTATTTT
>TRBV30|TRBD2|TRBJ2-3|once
CAWGRAGAGTDTQYF
TGTGCCTGGGGGAGAGCGGGAGCGGGCACAGATACGCAGTATTTT
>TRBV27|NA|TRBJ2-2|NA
CASSLRVSGELFF
TGTGCCAGCAGTTTACGGGTTTCGGGGGAGCTGTTTTTT
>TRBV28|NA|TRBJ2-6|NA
CASFSDSWGSGANVLTF
TGTGCCAGCTTCTCGGACAGTTGGGGCTCTGGGGCCAACGTCCTGACTTTC
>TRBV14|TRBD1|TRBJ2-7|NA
CASSPLQGDRVYEQYF
TGTGCCAGCAGCCCTCTCCAGGGGGACAGGGTGTACGAGCAGTACTTC
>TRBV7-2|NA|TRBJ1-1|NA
CASSLRAGLGTEAFF
TGTGCCAGCAGCTTACGCGCAGGGTTGGGCACTGAAGCTTTCTTT
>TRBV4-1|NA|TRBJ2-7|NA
CASSLTQGLGLEQYF
TGCGCCAGCAGTCTTACTCAGGGTCTGGGGCTCGAGCAGTACTTC
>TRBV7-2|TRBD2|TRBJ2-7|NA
CASSLRTSGVPYEQYF
TGTGCCAGCAGCTTACGGACTAGCGGGGTGCCCTACGAGCAGTACTTC
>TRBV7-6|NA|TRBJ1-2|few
CASSIQGASGYTF
TGTGCCAGCAGCATACAGGGAGCCAGTGGCTACACCTTC
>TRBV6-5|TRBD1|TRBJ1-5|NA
CASSSYRGTSPQHF
TGTGCCAGCAGTTCGTACAGGGGCACTAGCCCCCAGCATTTT
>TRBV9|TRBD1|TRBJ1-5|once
CASSATGGGNQPQHF
TGTGCCAGCAGCGCCACAGGGGGCGGCAATCAGCCCCAGCATTTT
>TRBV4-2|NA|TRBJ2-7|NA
CASSQDRGYEQYF
TGTGCCAGCAGCCAAGATCGGGGCTACGAGCAGTACTTC
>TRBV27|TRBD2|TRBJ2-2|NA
CASSLPGLAANTGELFF
TGTGCCAGCAGTTTGCCGGGACTAGCGGCGAACACCGGGGAGCTGTTTTTT
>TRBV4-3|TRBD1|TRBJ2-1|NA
CASSLGGTGYNEQFF
TGCGCCAGCAGCCTCGGGGGGACAGGGTATAATGAGCAGTTCTTC
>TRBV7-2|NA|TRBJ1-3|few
CASSLSGSGNTIYF
TGTGCCAGCAGCTTATCAGGGTCTGGAAACACCATATATTTT
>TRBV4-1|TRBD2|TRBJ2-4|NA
CASSPGLAGYSAKNIQYF
TGCGCCAGCAGCCCGGGACTAGCGGGGTATTCGGCCAAAAACATTCAGTACTTC
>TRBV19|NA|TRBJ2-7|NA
CASGLGGFYEQYF
TGTGCCAGCGGACTTGGCGGGTTTTACGAGCAGTACTTC
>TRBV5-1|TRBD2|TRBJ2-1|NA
CASSSQLAGTYNEQFF
TGCGCCAGCAGCTCGCAACTAGCGGGGACATACAATGAGCAGTTCTTC
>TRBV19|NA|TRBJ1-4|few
CASSEGLRTNEKLFF
TGTGCCAGTAGTGAGGGCCTGAGAACTAATGAAAAACTGTTTTTT
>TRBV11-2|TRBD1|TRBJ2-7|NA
CASSLEGGTGHEQYF
TGTGCCAGCAGCTTAGAAGGGGGCACGGGGCACGAGCAGTACTTC
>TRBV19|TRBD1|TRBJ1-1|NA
CASSTTGGWNTEAFF
TGTGCCAGTAGTACTACAGGGGGCTGGAACACTGAAGCTTTCTTT
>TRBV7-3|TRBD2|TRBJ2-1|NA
CASSSRGTSGTFYNEQFF
TGTGCCAGCAGCTCAAGGGGGACTAGCGGGACGTTTTACAATGAGCAGTTCTTC
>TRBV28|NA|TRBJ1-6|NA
CASSTPLPRQGNSPLHF
TGTGCCAGCAGTACTCCCCTACCCAGACAAGGAAATTCACCCCTCCACTTT
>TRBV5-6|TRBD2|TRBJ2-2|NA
CASSPGLAGGRTGELFF
TGTGCCAGCAGCCCGGGACTAGCGGGAGGGAGGACCGGGGAGCTGTTTTTT
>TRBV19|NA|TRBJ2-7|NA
CATREGGLYEQYF
TGTGCCACCAGGGAGGGGGGGCTCTACGAGCAGTACTTC
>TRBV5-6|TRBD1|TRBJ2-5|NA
CASSLTGGETQYF
TGTGCCAGCAGCTTGACAGGGGGGGAGACCCAGTACTTC
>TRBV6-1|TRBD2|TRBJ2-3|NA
CASSARGTRVADTQYF
TGTGCCAGCAGTGCCCGAGGGACTAGAGTTGCAGATACGCAGTATTTT
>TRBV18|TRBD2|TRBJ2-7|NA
CASSASGGIHEQYF
TGTGCCAGCTCAGCGAGCGGGGGGATCCACGAGCAGTACTTC
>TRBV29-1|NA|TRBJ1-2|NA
CSVDSGYNYGYTF
TGCAGCGTTGATTCGGGGTACAACTATGGCTACACCTTC
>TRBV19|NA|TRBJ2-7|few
CASSIVPGSSQEQYF
TGTGCCAGTAGTATAGTTCCGGGAAGTTCGCAAGAGCAGTACTTC
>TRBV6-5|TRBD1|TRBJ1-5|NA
CASSYSGTGAQPQHF
TGTGCCAGCAGTTACTCGGGGACAGGGGCTCAGCCCCAGCATTTT
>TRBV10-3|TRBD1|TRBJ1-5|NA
CAISTGTGHNQPQHF
TGTGCCATCAGCACCGGGACAGGGCACAATCAGCCCCAGCATTTT
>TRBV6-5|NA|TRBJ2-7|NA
CASSYNRNYEQYF
TGTGCCAGCAGTTACAACAGGAATTACGAGCAGTACTTC
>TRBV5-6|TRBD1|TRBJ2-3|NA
CASSSRDRGTDTQYF
TGTGCCAGCAGCTCCCGGGACAGGGGGACAGATACGCAGTATTTT
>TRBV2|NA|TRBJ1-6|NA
CASSDVGAAYNSPLHF
TGTGCCAGCAGTGATGTGGGGGCGGCCTATAATTCACCCCTCCACTTT
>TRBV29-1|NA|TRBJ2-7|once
CSVTGPTYEQYF
TGCAGCGTAACAGGGCCTACCTACGAGCAGTACTTC
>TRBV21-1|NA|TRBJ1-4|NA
CATEDCPNEKLFF
TGTGCCACCGAGGACTGCCCTAATGAAAAACTGTTTTTT
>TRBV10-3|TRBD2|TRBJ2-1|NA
CAISDFIRTSGSYNEQFF
TGTGCCATCAGTGATTTTATACGGACTAGCGGGTCCTACAATGAGCAGTTCTTC
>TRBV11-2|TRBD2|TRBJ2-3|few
CASSLRRGGDTDTQYF
TGTGCCAGCAGCTTAAGACGGGGGGGGGACACAGATACGCAGTATTTT
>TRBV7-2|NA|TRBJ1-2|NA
CASSLAVLEGYTF
TGTGCCAGCAGCTTGGCGGTATTGGAGGGCTACACCTTC
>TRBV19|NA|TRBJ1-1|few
CASSIQGNTEAFF
TGTGCCAGTAGTATACAGGGAAACACTGAAGCTTTCTTT
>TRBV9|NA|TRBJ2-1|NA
CASSAGLVAGHYNEQFF
TGTGCCAGCAGCGCCGGGCTTGTGGCGGGCCACTACAATGAGCAGTTCTTC
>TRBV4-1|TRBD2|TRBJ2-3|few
CASSQLAGGQPDTQYF
TGCGCCAGCAGCCAATTAGCGGGGGGGCAGCCAGATACGCAGTATTTT
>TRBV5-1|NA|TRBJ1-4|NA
CASSPDTAEKLFF
TGCGCCAGCAGCCCAGACACGGCGGAAAAACTGTTTTTT
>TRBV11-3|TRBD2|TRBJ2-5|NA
CASSLGVLAGETQYF
TGTGCCAGCAGCTTAGGAGTGCTAGCGGGTGAGACCCAGTACTTC
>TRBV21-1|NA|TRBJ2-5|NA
CATLSGAGRGETQYF
TGTGCCACGTTATCCGGGGCAGGCAGGGGAGAGACCCAGTACTTC